This T cell receptor beta chain originates from a study of CXCR3-negative and CXCR3-positive naive CD8 T cells. CDR3 length: 15 residues. Germline lookup yields CDR1 MNHEY and CDR2 SVGAGI. Findings and limits, study-wide: More hydrophobic TRB CDR3s occurred in CXCR3-positive than in CXCR3-negative naive cells. For memory CD8+ cells diversity was much lower, but both naive subsets had comparably high diversity. Researchers report CXCR3 expression partially decreased after cryopreservation, with fresh PBMCs used in most assays.

The libraries of TRB cDNA were constructed through 5' RACE using UMI labels. TCRdb reanalyzed the 5' RACE reads and collapses them to one entry per CDR3 protein, without DNA. The table counts some 150,000 distinct CDR3 sequences; 0.25% to 0.3% lies in the top ten. As concerns this clonotype: Its target is unknown.

The rearrangement links TRBV6-5 to TRBJ1-1. The sequencing input was naive CXCR3+ CD8+ T cells from blood. The subset here: CD45RO-CCR7+CD27+CD95- naive CD8+ T cells expressing CXCR3 (TNR3+). This receptor was obtained from a human donor in good health. Some clones in this sample may be carry-over from other donors' samples. This CDR3 is CASSYGGGSETEAFF.